What follows is one T cell receptor beta chain and its context. The record originates from a study of blood T cell repertoires in COVID-19. About the study: The analysed material was cDNA or gDNA that came from T cells, B-cell-depleted T cells, or PBMCs.

CDR1 and CDR2 from the germline V gene are GTSNPN and SVGIG (reference sequence). The CDR3 consists of 12 residues. Between the trimmed V and J ends, which lost 3 bases and 6 bases, there was a span of 8 bases. Authors' data handling: The assay estimated nucleated cells by amplifying reference gene primers. Produced via immunoSEQ multiplex PCR; TCRdb's table is partial and in-frame only. V and J calls and clone size are those listed in that table; D and trimming were worked out from the DNA. The profile shows about 70,000 clones, about 88% of them singletons. This chain connects TRBV30 to TRBJ1-4; a possible D gene is TRBD1 (6 bases). The clonotype comes from a human donor in a cohort sampled during active COVID-19. What was sequenced was peripheral blood. The CDR3 is CAWRGGHEKLFF. The CDR3, as DNA: TGTGCCTGGAGGGGGGGGCATGAAAAACTGTTTTTT.